At least ten counts were recorded for the clone carrying this T cell receptor (beta chain). TCRdb re-analysed the 5' RACE reads in MiXCR, keeping a single row per CDR3 protein. The repertoire consists of about 20,000 distinct CDR3 sequences, with around 19% occurring once and the leading ten covering over 12%. This sample was included in a study of spatial heterogeneity in lung cancer. The V gene lost 2 bases and the J gene lost 8 bases, with 11 bases spanning the gap. The CDR3 length is 13 residues. In germline, CDR1 is SGDLS, CDR2 YYNGEE. Documented time point: sample taken at primary tumor resection. Whole RNA from tumor, nontumor lung or frozen PBMC was sequenced unsorted.

The sample consisted of PBMCs, taken at surgery. V and J are TRBV9 and TRBJ2-1, with D perhaps given as TRBD1 or TRBD2 (6 bases each). The TCR originated in a male donor with early-stage non-small cell lung cancer. Here the CDR3 reads CASSVEGEDEQFF. The CDR3 region has the DNA TGTGCCAGCAGCGTGGAGGGGGAGGATGAGCAGTTCTTC.